Reported below is one TCR beta chain. What it recognizes is unknown. The source of the sample is a study of T cell responses to AZD1222 COVID-19 vaccine. Study-wide findings and caveats: Females made up more of the donors, who were largely white British, and clonal diversity may have come out too low. Spike was spanned by vaccine-associated CD4 TCRs, which were dominant at 160-218 and 743-854.

TCRdb keeps only in-frame clones here, not all; method: immunoSEQ multiplex PCR. The data contain 150,000 to 200,000 clones, around 92% of them singletons. Trimming cost V 8 bases and J 1 base; bases outside gene matches: 7. Germline CDR1 LGHDT, CDR2 YNNKEL (reference sequence). This CDR3 region has 14 residues. This sample comprised peripheral blood, obtained on day 0 of AZD1222 vaccination. The sequence was collected from an adult in good health. The V call is TRBV3-1 (or the pseudogene TRBV3-2), the J call TRBJ2-7, with 8 positions matching TRBD2. The CDR3 spells CASQRGGRSYEQYF. CDR3 coding DNA: TGTGCCAGCCAAAGGGGCGGGAGGTCCTACGAGCAGTACTTC.